This TCR beta chain originates from a study of T cells in Graves' hyperthyroidism and ophthalmopathy. Whole-study findings and limits: Most clonotypes expanded in thyroid above 0.001 were likewise present in blood. Stable hyperthyroidism and ophthalmopathy were separated using 13 V-J signatures.

Germline V lookup: CDR1 SGHAT, CDR2 FQNNGV. CDR3 length: 16 residues. V lost 4 bases, J lost 4 bases, and 19 bases lay in between. This clonotype was detected many times. What it recognizes is unknown. Uncontrolled infection, other autoimmune disease, pregnancy or lactation excluded patients. The diagnoses drew upon clinical symptoms, serum thyroxine and TRAb, thyroid ultrasound and orbital computed tomography. Authors of the study amplified TCR beta CDR3 regions from RNA transcripts. Carried out on the TCR CDR3, a first-round RT-PCR used the HTBI primer set. TCRdb called the multiplex PCR reads again in MiXCR, with one record for every CDR3 protein. The sample records about 530,000 distinct CDR3 sequences, roughly 15% being singletons.

This chain links TRBV11-2 with TRBJ2-5, with D possibly being TRBD1 (6 bases). The specimen was blood. This TCR was recovered from a woman under 30 with Graves' ophthalmopathy. The CDR3 DNA is TGTGCCAGCAGCTCAACCGCATACAGGGCAACAGAGACCCAGTACTTC. As protein: CASSSTAYRATETQYF. Full variable domain (rest looked up from reference TRBV11-2 and TRBJ2-5): EAGVAQSPRYKIIEKRQSVAFWCNPISGHATLYWYQQILGQGPKLLIQFQNNGVVDDSQLPKDRFSAERLKGVDSTLKIQPAKLEDSAVYLCASSSTAYRATETQYFGPGTRLLVL.